This is a list of T cell receptor beta chains from one sample in a study of cytomegalovirus exposure and HLA in healthy donors. Only in-frame clones appear in the TCRdb table, and some are missing; sequencing was by immunoSEQ multiplex PCR. The sample holds 100,000 to 150,000 clones, about 75% seen once. The sequencing sample was made of PBMCs. Receptors originate from a man aged 55-75 years in good health and CMV-seropositive. Both conserved end residues are part of each CDR3. The D gene is left open where the match is weak. Expanded clones are given a class, and other clones once, few, many or no size at all.

D	V	J	size	CDR3	DNA
NA	TRBV27	TRBJ2-3	NA	CASSPPWGGYADTQYF	TGTGCCAGCAGTCCGCCCTGGGGCGGTTACGCAGATACGCAGTATTTT
NA	TRBV4-1	TRBJ1-1	NA	CASSQGLSGGRAEAFF	TGCGCCAGCAGCCAAGGTCTTTCGGGGGGCAGGGCTGAAGCTTTCTTT
NA	TRBV7-6	TRBJ1-4	NA	CASSPNPDGNEKLFF	TGTGCCAGCAGCCCAAATCCCGACGGGAATGAAAAACTGTTTTTT
TRBD1	TRBV4-1	TRBJ2-7	NA	CASSLGDREYYEQYF	TGCGCCAGCAGCCTGGGGGACAGAGAATACTACGAGCAGTACTTC
NA	TRBV9	TRBJ1-1	NA	CASSVGVSTEEAFF	TGTGCCAGCAGCGTAGGAGTCTCGACAGAAGAAGCTTTCTTT
TRBD1	TRBV5-4	TRBJ2-6	few	CASSPRQGLAGANVLTF	TGTGCCAGCAGCCCGAGACAGGGTCTGGCTGGGGCCAACGTCCTGACTTTC
NA	TRBV19	TRBJ1-1	NA	CASRRGTVNTEAFF	TGTGCCAGTAGGAGGGGGACGGTGAACACTGAAGCTTTCTTT
NA	TRBV28	TRBJ1-3	NA	CASSLGGSGNTIYF	TGTGCCAGCAGTTTGGGGGGCTCTGGAAACACCATATATTTT
TRBD1	TRBV25-1	TRBJ2-7	few	CASSSRDRVHEQYF	TGTGCCAGCAGTAGCCGGGACAGGGTCCACGAGCAGTACTTC
NA	TRBV5-4	TRBJ2-7	NA	CASSLALSPYEQYF	TGTGCCAGCAGCTTGGCACTTAGCCCCTACGAGCAGTACTTC
NA	TRBV6-6	TRBJ1-2	once	CASSRDTFNYGYTF	TGTGCCAGCAGCCGGGACACGTTTAACTATGGCTACACCTTC
NA	TRBV6-1	TRBJ2-5	NA	CASSNTWPQETQYF	TGTGCCAGCAGTAATACGTGGCCCCAAGAGACCCAGTACTTC
NA	TRBV29-1	TRBJ2-1	NA	CSVGNPGQSSYNEQFF	TGCAGCGTTGGAAATCCAGGTCAGAGCTCCTACAATGAGCAGTTCTTC
NA	TRBV2	TRBJ1-2	NA	CASSGAAPNYGYTF	TGTGCCAGCAGTGGGGCAGCCCCTAACTATGGCTACACCTTC
TRBD1	TRBV6-1	TRBJ1-2	NA	CASSRQGTRYGYTF	TGTGCCAGCAGTCGACAGGGGACGAGGTATGGCTACACCTTC
TRBD1	TRBV19	TRBJ2-7	NA	CASRTGFSYEQYF	TGTGCCAGTAGGACAGGGTTCTCCTACGAGCAGTACTTC
NA	TRBV27	TRBJ2-7	NA	CASKVQGYEQYF	TGTGCCAGCAAGGTTCAGGGCTACGAGCAGTACTTC
TRBD2	TRBV6-1	TRBJ2-3	NA	CASTRLAEGTDTQYF	TGTGCCAGCACTCGACTAGCGGAAGGAACAGATACGCAGTATTTT
NA	TRBV5-1	TRBJ1-1	NA	CASSFGFGNTEAFF	TGCGCCAGCAGCTTCGGGTTCGGGAACACTGAAGCTTTCTTT
NA	TRBV4-1	TRBJ2-1	NA	CASSQDRGTYNEQFF	TGCGCCAGCAGCCAAGATCGGGGGACTTACAATGAGCAGTTCTTC
TRBD1	TRBV6-1	TRBJ1-2	few	CASSEAGTGGLLKGYTF	TGTGCCAGCAGTGAAGCCGGGACAGGGGGCCTTCTAAAGGGCTACACCTTC
TRBD1	TRBV7-9	TRBJ2-2	NA	CASSWTGGTGELFF	TGTGCCAGCAGTTGGACAGGGGGCACCGGGGAGCTGTTTTTT
TRBD1	TRBV30	TRBJ1-1	NA	CAWSVFRQGAPEAFF	TGTGCCTGGAGTGTCTTTCGACAGGGGGCCCCTGAAGCTTTCTTT
NA	TRBV30	TRBJ2-3	NA	CAWSVLGGLQGDSYTQYF	TGTGCCTGGAGTGTACTAGGGGGATTACAGGGTGATTCATATACGCAGTATTTT
TRBD1	TRBV18	TRBJ1-4	NA	CASSVGQGLNEKLFF	TGTGCCAGCTCAGTTGGACAGGGTTTAAATGAAAAACTGTTTTTT
TRBD1	TRBV28	TRBJ1-2	NA	CASSSGTGDYGYTF	TGTGCCAGCAGTTCGGGGACAGGGGACTATGGCTACACCTTC
NA	TRBV11-2	TRBJ2-3	NA	CASSLRGMASTDTQYF	TGTGCCAGCAGCTTAAGGGGGATGGCAAGCACAGATACGCAGTATTTT
TRBD1	TRBV27	TRBJ1-2	NA	CASSFLGQGRSNYGYTF	TGTGCCAGCAGTTTCCTGGGACAGGGCCGATCTAACTATGGCTACACCTTC
TRBD2	TRBV5-1	TRBJ2-7	NA	CASSQGTSVVYEQYF	TGCGCCAGCAGCCAAGGGACTAGCGTAGTCTACGAGCAGTACTTC
NA	TRBV18	TRBJ1-2	NA	CASSPTQDNYGYTF	TGTGCCAGCTCACCAACCCAGGATAACTATGGCTACACCTTC
NA	TRBV30	TRBJ2-7	NA	CAWSRQVDEQYF	TGTGCCTGGAGTCGTCAGGTAGATGAGCAGTACTTC
TRBD2	TRBV27	TRBJ2-5	NA	CASSSSGLAGEETQYF	TGTGCCAGCAGTTCATCGGGACTAGCGGGCGAAGAGACCCAGTACTTC
NA	TRBV6-5	TRBJ1-1	NA	CASSRRGFAAFF	TGTGCCAGCAGCCGCCGGGGGTTCGCGGCTTTCTTT
TRBD1	TRBV19	TRBJ2-1	NA	CASSIQGARKGEQFF	TGTGCCAGTAGTATACAGGGGGCCCGGAAGGGTGAGCAGTTCTTC
NA	TRBV27	TRBJ1-5	NA	CASSFRGTSNQPQHF	TGTGCCAGCAGTTTCCGGGGGACTAGCAATCAGCCCCAGCATTTT
NA	TRBV6-1	TRBJ1-2	once	CASSEDFTDYGYTF	TGTGCCAGCAGTGAAGACTTTACCGACTATGGCTACACCTTC
NA	TRBV28	TRBJ1-2	NA	CASSLDRRYGYTF	TGTGCCAGCAGTTTAGACAGGCGATATGGCTACACCTTC
TRBD1	TRBV7-3	TRBJ1-2	NA	CASSLSGTGNYGYTF	TGTGCCAGCAGCTTGAGCGGGACAGGGAACTATGGCTACACCTTC
TRBD2	TRBV10-3	TRBJ2-5	NA	CAISEVPLLAGAFGETQYF	TGTGCCATCAGTGAGGTCCCCCTACTAGCGGGGGCTTTCGGAGAGACCCAGTACTTC
TRBD1	TRBV7-9	TRBJ2-1	NA	CASSLGQGRSDEQFF	TGTGCCAGCAGCTTAGGACAGGGTAGGAGCGATGAGCAGTTCTTC
TRBD2	TRBV5-4	TRBJ2-3	NA	CASSLAGGLDTQYF	TGTGCCAGCAGCTTAGCGGGGGGGCTTGATACGCAGTATTTT
NA	TRBV7-6	TRBJ2-7	NA	CASSLGGAEQYF	TGTGCCAGCAGCTTGGGGGGGGCGGAGCAGTACTTC
TRBD2	TRBV5-7	TRBJ2-5	NA	CASSLGLAGDTQETQYF	TGTGCCAGCAGCTTGGGACTAGCGGGAGACACCCAAGAGACCCAGTACTTC
NA	TRBV18	TRBJ2-5	NA	CASSPVASQETQYF	TGTGCCAGCTCACCGGTAGCCAGTCAAGAGACCCAGTACTTC
NA	TRBV9	TRBJ2-7	NA	CAGDLISYEQYF	TGTGCCGGAGACTTAATTTCCTACGAGCAGTACTTC
NA	TRBV28	TRBJ1-2	NA	CASSLYGRNYGYTF	TGTGCCAGCAGTTTATATGGCAGGAACTATGGCTACACCTTC
NA	TRBV9	TRBJ2-7	NA	CASSSRTAPYEQYF	TGTGCCAGCAGCTCGCGGACAGCCCCCTACGAGCAGTACTTC
NA	TRBV5-8	TRBJ2-3	NA	CASSLIRGKTDTQYF	TGTGCCAGCAGCTTGATTAGGGGGAAAACAGATACGCAGTATTTT
NA	TRBV6-1	TRBJ1-4	NA	CASSEAGTRLTTNEKLFF	TGTGCCAGCAGTGAAGCCGGGACAAGGCTGACAACTAATGAAAAACTGTTTTTT
NA	TRBV5-1	TRBJ2-3	NA	CASSLQGITDTQYF	TGCGCCAGCAGCTTGCAGGGTATCACAGATACGCAGTATTTT
NA	TRBV6-1	TRBJ1-1	NA	CASSEGAQGNTEAFF	TGTGCCAGCAGTGAAGGTGCCCAGGGGAACACTGAAGCTTTCTTT
NA	TRBV7-9	TRBJ1-1	few	CASSLPLGGAFF	TGTGCCAGCAGCCTCCCTTTGGGGGGAGCTTTCTTT